This TCR beta chain derives from a study of shared clonotypes between healthy human individuals. Study-level results: Rarefaction showed that sequencing of sorted subsets was incomplete (despite large depth). It was anticipated that sequencing depth would influence how many clonotypes donors shared.

Per germline, CDR1 MNHEY and CDR2 SVGAGI. With V trimmed by 6 bases and J by 4 bases, 10 bases remained unmatched. The CDR3 sequence is 15 residues long. Regarding this clone: Antigen unknown.

The deep-level immunoSEQ assay was used. Assay: immunoSEQ multiplex PCR; the TCRdb copy retains only in-frame clones and omits some. The sample has hundreds of thousands of clones, approximately 79% seen once; the top ten hold 1.5% to 2%. This sequence was found in a woman aged 25 to 39 in good health. The genes are TRBV6-5 and TRBJ2-7, with 9 bases matching TRBD2. Sequenced input: memory CD4+ T cells sorted from blood. Subset of the sample: CD45RA-negative fraction. The CDR3 is CASRPGGSGSYEQYF. CDR3 in DNA: TGTGCCAGCAGACCAGGTGGTAGCGGGAGTTACGAGCAGTACTTC.